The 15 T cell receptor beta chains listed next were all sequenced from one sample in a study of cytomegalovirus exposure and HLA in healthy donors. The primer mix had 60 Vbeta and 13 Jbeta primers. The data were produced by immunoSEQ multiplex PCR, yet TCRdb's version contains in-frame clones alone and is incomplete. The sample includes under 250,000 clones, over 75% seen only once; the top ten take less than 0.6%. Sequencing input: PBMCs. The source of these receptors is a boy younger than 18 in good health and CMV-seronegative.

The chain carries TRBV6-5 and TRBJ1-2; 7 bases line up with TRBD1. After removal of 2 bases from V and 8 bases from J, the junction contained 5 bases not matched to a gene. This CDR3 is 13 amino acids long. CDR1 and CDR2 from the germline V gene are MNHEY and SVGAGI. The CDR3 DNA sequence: TGTGCCAGCAGTTACGGACCACAGGGGGGCTACACCTTC. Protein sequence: CASSYGPQGGYTF.

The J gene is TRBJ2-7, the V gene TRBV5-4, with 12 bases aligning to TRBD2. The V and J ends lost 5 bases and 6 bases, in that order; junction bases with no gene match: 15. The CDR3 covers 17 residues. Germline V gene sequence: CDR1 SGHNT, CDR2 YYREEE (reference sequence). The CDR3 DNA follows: TGTGCCAGCAGTTTACCCCTAGCGGGAGGGTCAGTCGCCGAGCAGTACTTC. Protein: CASSLPLAGGSVAEQYF.

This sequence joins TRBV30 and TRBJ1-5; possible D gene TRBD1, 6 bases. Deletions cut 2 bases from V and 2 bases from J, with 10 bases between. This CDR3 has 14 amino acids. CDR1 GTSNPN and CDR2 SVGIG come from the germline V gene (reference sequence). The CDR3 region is CAWSIRGGNQPQHF. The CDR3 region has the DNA TGTGCCTGGAGTATCAGGGGTGGCAATCAGCCCCAGCATTTT. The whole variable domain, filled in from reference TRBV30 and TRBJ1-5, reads SQTIHQWPATLVQPVGSPLSLECTVEGTSNPNLYWYRQAAGRGLQLLFYSVGIGQISSEVPQNLSASRPQDRQFILSSKKLLLSDSGFYLCAWSIRGGNQPQHFGDGTRLSIL.

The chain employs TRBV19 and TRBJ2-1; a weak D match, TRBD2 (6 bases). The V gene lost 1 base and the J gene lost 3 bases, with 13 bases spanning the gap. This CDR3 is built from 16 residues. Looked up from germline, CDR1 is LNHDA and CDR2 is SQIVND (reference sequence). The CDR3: CASSIGDSTNYNEQFF. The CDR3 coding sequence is TGTGCCAGTAGTATAGGGGACTCCACCAACTACAATGAGCAGTTCTTC.

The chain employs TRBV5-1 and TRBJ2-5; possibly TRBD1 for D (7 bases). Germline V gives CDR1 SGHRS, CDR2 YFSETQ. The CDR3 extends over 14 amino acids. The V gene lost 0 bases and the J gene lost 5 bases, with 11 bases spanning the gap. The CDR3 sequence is CASSLDPGGETQYF. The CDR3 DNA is TGCGCCAGCAGCTTGGATCCAGGGGGGGAGACCCAGTACTTC. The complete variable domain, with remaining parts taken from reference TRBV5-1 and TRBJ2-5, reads KAGVTQTPRYLIKTRGQQVTLSCSPISGHRSVSWYQQTPGQGLQFLFEYFSETQRNKGNFPGRFSGRQFSNSRSEMNVSTLELGDSALYLCASSLDPGGETQYFGPGTRLLVL.

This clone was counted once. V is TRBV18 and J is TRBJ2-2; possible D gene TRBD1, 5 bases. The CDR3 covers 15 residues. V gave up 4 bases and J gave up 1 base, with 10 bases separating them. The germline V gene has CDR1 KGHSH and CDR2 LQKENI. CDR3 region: CASSLQTGNTGELFF. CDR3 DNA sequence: TGTGCCAGCTCACTCCAAACAGGGAACACCGGGGAGCTGTTTTTT. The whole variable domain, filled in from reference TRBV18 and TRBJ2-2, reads NAGVMQNPRHLVRRRGQEARLRCSPMKGHSHVYWYRQLPEEGLKFMVYLQKENIIDESGMPKERFSAEFPKEGPSILRIQQVVRGDSAAYFCASSLQTGNTGELFFGEGSRLTVL.

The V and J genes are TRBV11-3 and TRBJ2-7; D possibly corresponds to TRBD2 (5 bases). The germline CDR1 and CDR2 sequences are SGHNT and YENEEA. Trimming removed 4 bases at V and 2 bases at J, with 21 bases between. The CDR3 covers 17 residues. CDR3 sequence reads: CASSSNRPLGNPYEQYF. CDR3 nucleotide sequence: TGTGCCAGCAGCTCAAACCGACCCCTCGGGAATCCCTACGAGCAGTACTTC.

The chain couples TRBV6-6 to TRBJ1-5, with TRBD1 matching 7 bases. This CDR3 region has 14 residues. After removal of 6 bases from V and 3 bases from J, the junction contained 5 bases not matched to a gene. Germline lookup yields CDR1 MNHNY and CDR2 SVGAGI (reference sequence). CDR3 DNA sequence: TGTGCCAGCAGAAGAGGGACAGACAATCAGCCCCAGCATTTT. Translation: CASRRGTDNQPQHF.

The CDR3 is CASSYSGARTEAFF. CDR3 in DNA: TGTGCCAGCAGTTACTCGGGGGCGCGCACTGAAGCTTTCTTT. This rearrangement joins TRBV6-5 to TRBJ1-1, with a tentative D call TRBD1 (6 bases). V lost 0 bases and J lost 4, with 9 bases in between. The CDR3 sequence is 14 residues long. In germline, CDR1 is MNHEY, CDR2 SVGAGI.

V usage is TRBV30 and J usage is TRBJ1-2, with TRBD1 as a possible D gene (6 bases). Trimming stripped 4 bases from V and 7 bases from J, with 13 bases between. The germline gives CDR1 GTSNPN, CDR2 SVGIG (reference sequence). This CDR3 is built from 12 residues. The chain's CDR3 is CAWMSRGSGYTF. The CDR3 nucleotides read TGTGCCTGGATGAGCAGGGGCAGTGGCTACACCTTC.

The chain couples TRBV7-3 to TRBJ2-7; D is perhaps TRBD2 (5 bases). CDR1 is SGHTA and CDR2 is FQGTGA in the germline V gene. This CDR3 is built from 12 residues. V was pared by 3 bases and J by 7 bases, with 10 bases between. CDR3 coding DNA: TGTGCCAGCAGCTTGAGGGTCGGGGAGCAGTACTTC. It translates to CASSLRVGEQYF.

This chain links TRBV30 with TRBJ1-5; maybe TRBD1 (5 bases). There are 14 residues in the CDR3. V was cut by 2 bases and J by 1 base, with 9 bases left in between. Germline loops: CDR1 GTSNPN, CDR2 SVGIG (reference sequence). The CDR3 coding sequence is TGTGCCTGGAGTAGGAGACAGAGCAATCAGCCCCAGCATTTT. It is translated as CAWSRRQSNQPQHF.

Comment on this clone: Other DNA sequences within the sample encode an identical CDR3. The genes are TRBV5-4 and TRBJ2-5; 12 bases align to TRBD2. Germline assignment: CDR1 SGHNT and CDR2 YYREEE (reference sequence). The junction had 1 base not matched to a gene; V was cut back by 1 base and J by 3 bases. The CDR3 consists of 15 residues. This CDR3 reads CASSLRLAGEETQYF. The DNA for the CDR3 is TGTGCCAGCAGCTTGCGACTAGCGGGGGAAGAGACCCAGTACTTC.

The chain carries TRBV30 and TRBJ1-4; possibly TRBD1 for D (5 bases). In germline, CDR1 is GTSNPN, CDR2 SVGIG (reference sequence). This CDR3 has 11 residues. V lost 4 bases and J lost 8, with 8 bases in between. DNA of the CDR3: TGTGCCTGGAACCGGGGGGAAAAACTGTTTTTT. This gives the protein CAWNRGEKLFF.

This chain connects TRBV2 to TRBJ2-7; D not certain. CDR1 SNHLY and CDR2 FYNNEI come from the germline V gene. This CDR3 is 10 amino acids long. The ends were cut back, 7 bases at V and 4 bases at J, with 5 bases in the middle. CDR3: CASNTYEQYF. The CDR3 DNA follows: TGTGCCAGCAATACATACGAGCAGTACTTC.